The next 2 T cell receptor beta chains were all read from a single sample in a study of cytomegalovirus exposure and HLA in healthy donors. Primers: 60 Vbeta forward and 13 Jbeta reverse. TCRdb's copy holds only in-frame clones and misses some; the assay was immunoSEQ multiplex PCR. The top ten hold less than 1% of the sample, which has some 150,000 clones, 75% to 85% seen once. Material for sequencing was PBMCs. The receptors come from a female donor in good health and CMV-seronegative.

The chain employs TRBV19 and TRBJ1-2, with TRBD1 matching 7 bases. The CDR3 covers 16 residues. V shed 5 bases and J 5 bases; nucleotides not matched to a gene: 14. Per the germline V gene, CDR1 is LNHDA and CDR2 is SQIVND (reference sequence). CDR3 amino acids: CASSAGRGRFEYGYTF. The CDR3 DNA is TGTGCCAGTAGTGCCGGAAGGGGGCGCTTTGAATATGGCTACACCTTC.

The chain couples TRBV28 to TRBJ2-2, with TRBD1 matching 8 bases. CDR1 and CDR2 (germline): MDHEN, SYDVKM. There are 15 residues in the CDR3. Trimming removed 5 bases from V and 6 bases from J; junction bases left unmatched: 8. The CDR3 spells CASSTGQALSGELFF. CDR3 DNA sequence: TGTGCCAGCAGTACGGGACAGGCATTGTCCGGGGAGCTGTTTTTT. Supplemented by reference TRBV28 and TRBJ2-2, the full variable domain reads DVKVTQSSRYLVKRTGEKVFLECVQDMDHENMFWYRQDPGLGLRLIYFSYDVKMKEKGDIPEGYSVSREKKERFSLILESASTNQTSMYLCASSTGQALSGELFFGEGSRLTVL.